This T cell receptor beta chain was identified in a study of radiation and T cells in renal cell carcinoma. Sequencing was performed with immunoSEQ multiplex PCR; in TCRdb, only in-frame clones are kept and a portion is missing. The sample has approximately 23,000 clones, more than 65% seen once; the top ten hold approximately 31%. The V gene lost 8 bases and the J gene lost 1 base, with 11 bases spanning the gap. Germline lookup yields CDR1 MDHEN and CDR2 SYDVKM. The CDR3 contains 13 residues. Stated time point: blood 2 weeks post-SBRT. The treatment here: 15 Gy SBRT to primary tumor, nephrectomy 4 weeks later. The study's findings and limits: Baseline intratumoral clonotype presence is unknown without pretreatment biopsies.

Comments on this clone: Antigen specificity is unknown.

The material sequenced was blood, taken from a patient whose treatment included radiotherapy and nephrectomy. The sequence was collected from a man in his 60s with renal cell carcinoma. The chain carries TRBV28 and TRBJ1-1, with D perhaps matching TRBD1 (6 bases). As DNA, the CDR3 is TGTGCCAGCGGAGACAGGTCGAACACTGAAGCTTTCTTT. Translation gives CASGDRSNTEAFF.